A single sample is the source of the 2 T cell receptor beta chains below, sequenced in a study of T cell changes during pregnancy in multiple sclerosis. Only in-frame clones appear in the TCRdb table, and some are missing; sequencing was by immunoSEQ multiplex PCR. This sample has about 49,000 clones, with around 94% found just once. This sample comprised CD8+ T cells from peripheral blood mononuclear cells, obtained before pregnancy. These receptors all come from a female donor with multiple sclerosis, enrolled in a pregnancy study.

The genes are TRBV6-5 and TRBJ2-1, with 9 bases matching TRBD2. The V and J ends lost 4 bases and 4 bases, in that order; junction bases with no gene match: 5. There are 15 residues in the CDR3. Germline assignment: CDR1 MNHEY and CDR2 SVGAGI. Written as DNA, the CDR3 is TGTGCCAGCAGTTTGACTAGCGGATCATACAATGAGCAGTTCTTC. It encodes CASSLTSGSYNEQFF.

This chain links TRBV4-2 with TRBJ2-7, with 7 bases fitting TRBD2. This CDR3 comprises 17 residues. After removal of 0 bases from V and 4 bases from J, the junction contained 12 bases not matched to a gene. CDR1 and CDR2 (germline): LGHNA, YNFKEQ. The CDR3 coding sequence is TGTGCCAGCAGCCAAGAGGGCCCGGGCGGGAGCTCATACGAGCAGTACTTC. Its translation: CASSQEGPGGSSYEQYF.